This record covers a single TCR beta chain. The repertoire was sequenced with immunoSEQ multiplex PCR; TCRdb's copy has only in-frame clones and lacks some. The table records about 220,000 clones, 83% of them present only once. Participant-reported clinical history was the basis for cohort assignment. The data are from a study of blood T cell repertoires in COVID-19. CDR3 length: 15 residues. V lost 5 bases, J lost 4 bases, and 5 bases stayed unmatched. Germline V gene sequence: CDR1 SGHNT, CDR2 YENEEA. The clonotype originates from a middle-aged woman who had been exposed to COVID-19. This chain connects TRBV11-3 to TRBJ1-3; 10 nucleotides align to TRBD1. Material: PBMCs or T cells enriched from blood (not recorded which). CDR3 in DNA: TGTGCCAGCAGCGAGGGACAGGGGATAGGAAACACCATATATTTT. Its protein product is CASSEGQGIGNTIYF.